The 12 T cell receptor beta chains below come from one sample, sequenced in a study of T cells in Graves' hyperthyroidism and ophthalmopathy. TCR beta CDR3 regions were amplified from RNA. The study used the HTBI primer set for a first-round RT-PCR of the TCR CDR3. TCRdb ran MiXCR on the multiplex PCR reads and lists one entry per CDR3 protein. The sample records tens of thousands of distinct CDR3 sequences, roughly 56% being singletons. The sequenced sample was peripheral blood or thyroid tissue (not recorded which). These receptors were collected from a man younger than 35 with Graves' hyperthyroidism.

This chain uses TRBV20-1 with TRBJ2-2, with 7 bases matching TRBD2. CDR1 is DFQATT, CDR2 SNEGSKA, per germline (reference sequence). This CDR3 is built from 15 residues. Trimming took 1 base from V and 4 from J; bases not matched to a gene: 6. CDR3 amino acids: CSARVAGVSTGELFF. The CDR3 nucleotides are TGCAGTGCTAGAGTAGCGGGCGTGTCCACCGGGGAGCTGTTTTTT.

The rearrangement links TRBV15 to TRBJ1-1; tentatively, D is TRBD1 (5 bases). Germline loops: CDR1 LNHNV, CDR2 YYDKDF (reference sequence). V was pared by 3 bases and J by 6 bases, with 20 bases between. The CDR3 totals 16 residues. CDR3 amino acids: CATSSFLQGRGAEAFF. The CDR3 DNA sequence: TGTGCCACCAGCAGCTTTCTTCAGGGAAGGGGAGCTGAAGCTTTCTTT. Looking up the rest from reference TRBV15 and TRBJ1-1 gives the full variable domain: DAMVIQNPRYQVTQFGKPVTLSCSQTLNHNVMYWYQQKSSQAPKLLFHYYDKDFNNEADTPDNFQSRRPNTSFCFLDIRSPGLGDTAMYLCATSSFLQGRGAEAFFGQGTRLTVV.

This clonotype was seen many times. The chain has TRBV7-2 and TRBJ2-2; TRBD2 might be the D (7 bases). The CDR3 consists of 14 residues. V lost 6 bases to trimming and J lost 5 bases, with 13 bases between them. The germline CDR1 and CDR2 sequences are SGHTA and FQGNSA. CDR3 sequence (DNA): TGTGCCAGCAGGGGGGGGCAGTGGACCGGGGAGCTGTTTTTT. Its protein is CASRGGQWTGELFF.

This clonotype was counted ten times or more. The chain has TRBV28 and TRBJ2-3; 10 bases fit TRBD2. The germline V gene encodes CDR1 MDHEN and CDR2 SYDVKM. The J segment lost 6 bases and the V segment lost 10 bases, leaving 7 bases of the junction unmatched. This CDR3 is built from 13 residues. The CDR3 region has the DNA TGTGCCACCAGCGGGAGGGTCACCGATACGCAGTATTTT. It translates to CATSGRVTDTQYF.

The V call is TRBV7-8, the J call TRBJ1-5; 7 nucleotides line up with TRBD1. The V gene end was trimmed by 4 bases and the J gene end by 4 bases; junction bases not matched to a gene: 10. This CDR3 is built from 16 residues. Germline V gene lookup returns CDR1 SGHVS and CDR2 FQNEAQ. DNA for the CDR3: TGTGCCAGCAGCTCGGGACAGACTTTGGGTAATCAGCCCCAGCATTTT. Residues: CASSSGQTLGNQPQHF.

The J gene is TRBJ1-5, the V gene TRBV20-1, with TRBD1 as a possible D gene (6 bases). The CDR3 extends over 16 amino acids. CDR1 and CDR2 from the germline V gene are DFQATT and SNEGSKA (reference sequence). Trimming shortened V by 5 bases and J by 6 bases, and 23 bases separated the two germline ends. The CDR3 protein is CSASGTMGDGGQPQHF. The CDR3, as DNA: TGCAGTGCTTCCGGGACAATGGGGGATGGTGGTCAGCCCCAGCATTTT.

J is TRBJ1-2 and V is TRBV29-1; tentatively, D is TRBD1 (6 bases). The germline CDR1 and CDR2 sequences are SQVTM and ANQGSEA. The CDR3 has 12 residues. With 4 bases removed from V and 5 bases from J, the gap between germline ends came to 11 bases. The CDR3 DNA reads as TGCAGCGTTGTCGGGGGCGTATATGGCTACACCTTC. It specifies CSVVGGVYGYTF.

The chain is built from TRBV7-9 and TRBJ2-7; D gene ambiguous. The CDR3 contains 11 residues. CDR1 is SEHNR and CDR2 is FQNEAQ in the germline V gene (reference sequence). V was shortened by 5 bases and J by 4 bases, with 6 bases between the two germline ends. Written as DNA, the CDR3 is TGTGCCAGCAGCGCCCATTACGAGCAGTACTTC. This translates into CASSAHYEQYF.

The genes are TRBV9 and TRBJ2-3, with 7 bases fitting TRBD2. The CDR3 consists of 17 residues. Germline CDR1 and CDR2: SGDLS and YYNGEE. The trim removed 4 bases at V and 5 bases at J, leaving 16 bases unmatched. CDR3 nucleotide sequence: TGTGCCAGCAGCTCGTCGGGGTTCGGGACTAATGTAGATACGCAGTATTTT. The encoded protein is CASSSSGFGTNVDTQYF.

This clonotype was recorded many times. J is TRBJ1-1 and V is TRBV6-2 or TRBV6-3; D not certain. Germline lookup yields CDR1 MNHEY and CDR2 SVGEGT. This CDR3 region has 15 residues. Trimming pared 3 bases from V and 3 bases from J, leaving 14 bases between. The chain's CDR3 is CASSYGWGEDTEAFF. The CDR3 DNA follows: TGTGCCAGCAGTTATGGCTGGGGTGAGGACACTGAAGCTTTCTTT.

This clonotype has a count of ten or more. This chain connects TRBV6-5 to TRBJ2-7; 8 bases align to TRBD2. J gave up 4 bases and V 2 bases, and 7 bases lay outside the gene matches. Germline CDR1 MNHEY, CDR2 SVGAGI. The CDR3 runs 15 residues. CDR3 nucleotide sequence: TGTGCCAGCAGTTACGGATCGGGAGGGTCGTACGAGCAGTACTTC. Amino acids: CASSYGSGGSYEQYF.

There are many counts of this clonotype. V usage is TRBV9 and J usage is TRBJ1-1; D is unclear. The CDR3 consists of 14 residues. V shed 0 bases and J shed 1 base, with 7 bases lying between them. The germline V gene encodes CDR1 SGDLS and CDR2 YYNGEE. The CDR3 is CASSVDHRNTEAFF. In DNA form, the CDR3 reads TGTGCCAGCAGCGTAGATCACAGGAACACTGAAGCTTTCTTT.